This T cell receptor (beta chain) was identified during a study of human T cells and chemical hapten exposure. The overall study: For sensitization, 2% DPC was applied to a 2 cm by 2 cm patch of upper inner arm skin. Variability of per-sample TCR yields stemmed mainly from small differences in pooled library volume. The scalp of each patient received a weekly diphenylcyclopropenone dose for the full approximately 26-week study.

Stated time point: patch test 3, about 24 weeks after DPC sensitization. This sample's treatment: therapeutic diphenylcyclopropenone sensitization with weekly scalp DPC. This CDR3 is 13 amino acids long. CDR1 and CDR2 from the germline V gene are KGHSH and LQKENI. Trimming cost V 4 bases and J 4 bases; bases outside gene matches: 3. At least ten counts were recorded for this clonotype. Single cDNA molecules in the library carried unique molecular identifiers attached during preparation. TCRdb re-derived calls from the RACE reads in MiXCR, one entry per CDR3 protein. The table lists 80,000 to 100,000 distinct CDR3 sequences, about a tenth of them singletons.

The source was whole blood, collected in connection with sensitization to the hapten diphenylcyclopropenone (DPC). This sequence originates from a woman between 25 and 40 years old with alopecia areata. Some clones in this sample may be carry-over from other donors' samples. V usage is TRBV18 and J usage is TRBJ1-1; 7 nucleotides match TRBD1. The CDR3: CASSHGQATEAFF. The CDR3, as DNA: TGTGCCAGCTCACATGGACAGGCCACTGAAGCTTTCTTT.